The 28 T cell receptor beta chains in this list originate from one sample, sequenced in a study of regulatory T cells in long-lasting Graves disease. Documented time point: newly diagnosed GD, antithyroid drugs for less than 3 months. The TCR library was prepared using RNA isolated from PBMCs. Construction of the TCR beta libraries employed iRepertoire HTBI primers in conjunction with Arm-PCR of CDR3 regions. TCRdb called the multiplex PCR reads again in MiXCR, with one record for every CDR3 protein. The table has roughly 400,000 distinct CDR3 sequences, approximately 16% seen once; the top ten hold over 7.5%. In addition, the sample was reused for a study of T cells in Graves' hyperthyroidism and ophthalmopathy.

The source was peripheral blood mononuclear cells (PBMCs), collected at new diagnosis, from a patient treated with antithyroid drugs. These receptors originate from a woman aged 40 to 50 with Graves disease.

This clonotype was counted ten times or more. V gene TRBV3-1 combines with J gene TRBJ2-5; D gene unclear. Trimming took off 5 bases at V and 5 bases at J, with 9 bases between the two ends. Germline CDR1 reads LGHDT; CDR2 reads YNNKEL (reference sequence). The CDR3 is made up of 12 amino acids. The CDR3 DNA follows: TGTGCCAGCAGCAGCAACGTCGAGACCCAGTACTTC. Translating it yields CASSSNVETQYF.

J is TRBJ1-3 and V is TRBV3-1; maybe TRBD1 (5 bases). The V end was cut by 7 bases, the J end by 1 base, with 8 bases between. There are 13 residues in the CDR3. Per the germline V gene, CDR1 is LGHDT and CDR2 is YNNKEL (reference sequence). The DNA of the CDR3 is TGTGCCAGCAATTCAGGGTCTGGAAACACCATATATTTT. Translation: CASNSGSGNTIYF.

This clonotype was seen ten or more times. V and J are TRBV20-1 and TRBJ2-4; 9 nucleotides align to TRBD1. The CDR3 length is 15 residues. Germline V gives CDR1 DFQATT, CDR2 SNEGSKA (reference sequence). V gave up 0 bases and J gave up 8 bases; unmatched junction bases: 8. The CDR3 spells CSARDLQGAAYIQYF. The CDR3 DNA reads as TGCAGTGCTAGAGACCTACAGGGGGCCGCATACATTCAGTACTTC.

This clonotype was seen a few times. CDR3: CASSLAPPGTGGYEQYF. The CDR3 bases are TGCGCCAGCAGCTTAGCCCCCCCCGGGACAGGGGGCTACGAGCAGTACTTC. The gene calls are TRBV5-1 and TRBJ2-7; TRBD1 agrees at 11 bases. The CDR3 spans 17 residues. J was trimmed by 3 bases and V by 2 bases; bases with no gene match: 10. Germline CDR1 and CDR2: SGHRS and YFSETQ. Drawing the rest from reference TRBV5-1 and TRBJ2-7, the complete variable domain is KAGVTQTPRYLIKTRGQQVTLSCSPISGHRSVSWYQQTPGQGLQFLFEYFSETQRNKGNFPGRFSGRQFSNSRSEMNVSTLELGDSALYLCASSLAPPGTGGYEQYFGPGTRLTVT.

This clonotype was counted many times. The chain carries TRBV6-5 and TRBJ2-5; 7 bases match TRBD2. CDR1 and CDR2 from the germline V gene are MNHEY and SVGAGI. V shed 2 bases and J 4 bases; nucleotides not matched to a gene: 7. This CDR3 has 15 amino acids. The CDR3 DNA sequence: TGTGCCAGCAGTTACGGTGGGAGGGAGTCAGAGACCCAGTACTTC. As protein: CASSYGGRESETQYF.

V is TRBV30 and J is TRBJ1-4, with D unclear. The CDR3 contains 16 residues. Germline values: CDR1 GTSNPN, CDR2 SVGIG (reference sequence). Trimming shortened V by 1 base and J by 7 bases, and 19 bases separated the two germline ends. CDR3: CAWSGGLVAAVEKLFF. The CDR3 DNA reads TGTGCCTGGAGTGGGGGTCTGGTGGCAGCAGTTGAAAAACTGTTTTTT.

This clonotype occurred many times. V is TRBV5-1 and J is TRBJ1-6; TRBD1 might be the D (6 bases). The germline V gene encodes CDR1 SGHRS and CDR2 YFSETQ. V was trimmed by 1 base and J by 3 bases, leaving 14 bases between them. CDR3 length: 17 amino acids. The CDR3 DNA reads as TGCGCCAGCAGCTTGCAATCGCGGACAGACTATAATTCACCCCTCCACTTT. Protein: CASSLQSRTDYNSPLHF.

This clonotype appeared a few times. The chain recombines TRBV2 with TRBJ1-5; a possible D gene is TRBD1 (5 bases). The germline V gene encodes CDR1 SNHLY and CDR2 FYNNEI. V lost 2 bases to trimming and J lost 2 bases, with 19 bases between them. This CDR3 comprises 18 residues. CDR3 sequence: CASSETRGGFQGNQPQHF. The CDR3 DNA reads as TGTGCCAGCAGTGAAACTAGGGGTGGTTTTCAGGGCAATCAGCCCCAGCATTTT. The whole variable domain, remainder taken from reference TRBV2 and TRBJ1-5, is EPEVTQTPSHQVTQMGQEVILRCVPISNHLYFYWYRQILGQKVEFLVSFYNNEISEKSEIFDDQFSVERPDGSNFTLKIRSTKLEDSAMYFCASSETRGGFQGNQPQHFGDGTRLSIL.

V gene TRBV24-1 combines with J gene TRBJ2-5; 8 bases map to TRBD1. The CDR3 length is 16 residues. V dropped 1 base and J dropped 3; count of bases not matched to a gene: 6. Germline CDR1 reads KGHDR; CDR2 reads SFDVKD. This CDR3 reads CATSDLTPTGEETQYF. The DNA for the CDR3 is TGTGCCACCAGTGATTTAACCCCGACAGGGGAAGAGACCCAGTACTTC.

This clonotype was picked up many times. This sequence joins TRBV5-1 and TRBJ1-1, with 8 bases lining up with TRBD1. Germline-derived CDR1 and CDR2 are SGHRS and YFSETQ. This CDR3 contains 15 residues. The V segment lost 4 bases and the J segment 1 base; nucleotides outside the gene matches: 6. The CDR3 here is CASSLRQGTNTEAFF. The CDR3 nucleotides are TGCGCCAGCAGCCTAAGACAGGGGACGAACACTGAAGCTTTCTTT.

There are many counts of this clonotype. The chain has TRBV12-3 or TRBV12-4 and TRBJ2-3, with TRBD1 matching 9 bases. Trimming took 6 bases from V and 2 from J; bases not matched to a gene: 18. The CDR3 consists of 19 residues. This CDR3 is CASSAGTGSLADITDTQYF. The CDR3 nucleotides read TGTGCCAGCAGCGCCGGGACAGGGTCTCTAGCGGATATCACAGATACGCAGTATTTT.

This clonotype was picked up a small number of times. V and J are TRBV5-1 and TRBJ2-1, with TRBD2 matching 14 bases. The germline V gene has CDR1 SGHRS and CDR2 YFSETQ. Unmatched junction bases numbered 10, after V lost 4 bases and J lost 1 base. This CDR3 has 19 residues. The CDR3 is CASSMDPGLAGVSYNEQFF. In DNA form, the CDR3 reads TGCGCCAGCAGCATGGACCCGGGACTAGCGGGAGTGTCCTACAATGAGCAGTTCTTC.

This rearrangement joins TRBV2 to TRBJ2-5; D unresolved. CDR1 and CDR2 (germline): SNHLY, FYNNEI. The CDR3 extends over 14 amino acids. The V and J ends lost 6 bases and 3 bases respectively, with 14 bases between them. This chain's CDR3 is CASSLGGLEETQYF. The CDR3 nucleotides read TGTGCCAGCAGCCTAGGTGGGCTAGAAGAGACCCAGTACTTC.

The chain has TRBV7-8 and TRBJ2-1, with 8 nucleotides matching TRBD1. This CDR3 has 15 amino acids. J was trimmed by 3 bases and V by 5 bases; bases with no gene match: 6. CDR1 is SGHVS and CDR2 is FQNEAQ in the germline V gene. DNA for the CDR3: TGTGCCAGCAGCCTTCGGACAGGGCTCTACAATGAGCAGTTCTTC. Protein product: CASSLRTGLYNEQFF. The full variable domain, completed using reference TRBV7-8 and TRBJ2-1, is GAGVSQSPRYKVAKRGQDVALRCDPISGHVSLFWYQQALGQGPEFLTYFQNEAQLDKSGLPSDRFFAERPEGSVSTLKIQRTQQEDSAVYLCASSLRTGLYNEQFFGPGTRLTVL.

Note on this clonotype: A read error may be the cause here, since a much bigger clone is one base away. The CDR3 carries no conserved terminal phenylalanine or tryptophan, so it likely arises from a read error. The rearrangement links TRBV7-4 to TRBJ2-3; D gene unclear. Germline-derived CDR1 and CDR2 are SGHVT and SQSDAQ. This CDR3 region has 12 residues. V was trimmed by 5 bases and J by 3 bases, leaving 6 bases between them. Here the CDR3 DNA reads TGTGCCAGCAGCGTGCGAACAGATACGCAGTATCTT. It translates to CASSVRTDTQYL.

For this clonotype: A much larger clone differs from this one at a single base, so this may be a read error. This chain joins TRBV27 and TRBJ2-1; 11 positions match TRBD2. This CDR3 is 16 amino acids long. The junction had 3 bases not matched to a gene; V was cut back by 5 bases and J by 0 bases. Germline V gene sequence: CDR1 MNHEY, CDR2 SMNVEV (reference sequence). DNA for the CDR3: TGTGCCAGCAGTGACACTAGCGGGAGCTCCTACAATGAGCAGTTCTTC. It is translated as CASSDTSGSSYNEQFF.

This clonotype was found many times. This rearrangement joins TRBV27 to TRBJ2-1; 7 nucleotides agree with TRBD2. V gave up 7 bases and J gave up 5 bases; unmatched junction bases: 5. The CDR3 extends over 13 amino acids. The V gene's germline CDR1 is MNHEY and CDR2 SMNVEV (reference sequence). The CDR3 here is CASTLGGNNEQFF. For the CDR3, the DNA is TGTGCCAGCACCCTGGGAGGGAACAATGAGCAGTTCTTC.

CDR3 in DNA: TGTGCTAGTGGCCCCGAGCAGGGGGCGCGCCACGAGCAGTACTTC. Amino acid sequence: CASGPEQGARHEQYF. V gene TRBV12-5 combines with J gene TRBJ2-7; 8 nucleotides align to TRBD1. J was trimmed by 5 bases and V by 6 bases; bases with no gene match: 12. CDR3 length: 15 residues. CDR1 and CDR2 (germline): LGHNT, FRNRAP. The full variable domain, in which reference TRBV12-5 and TRBJ2-7 provide the parts outside the CDR3, is DARVTQTPRHKVTEMGQEVTMRCQPILGHNTVFWYRQTMMQGLELLAYFRNRAPLDDSGMPKDRFSAEMPDATLATLKIQPSEPRDSAVYFCASGPEQGARHEQYFGPGTRLTVT.

This clonotype was counted many times. The chain joins TRBV12-5 to TRBJ2-2; 7 bases match TRBD2. This CDR3 comprises 17 residues. Trimming cost V 0 bases and J 4 bases; bases outside gene matches: 8. Germline V gene data show CDR1 as LGHNT and CDR2 as FRNRAP. In nucleotides, the CDR3 is TGTGCTAGTGGTTTGGTAGTTGGCGGGAGTGTCACCGGGGAGCTGTTTTTT. Protein product: CASGLVVGGSVTGELFF. The whole variable domain, filled in from reference TRBV12-5 and TRBJ2-2, reads DARVTQTPRHKVTEMGQEVTMRCQPILGHNTVFWYRQTMMQGLELLAYFRNRAPLDDSGMPKDRFSAEMPDATLATLKIQPSEPRDSAVYFCASGLVVGGSVTGELFFGEGSRLTVL.

As to this clonotype: A much bigger clone sits one base away, suggesting this may be a read error. The chain couples TRBV2 to TRBJ2-1; tentatively, D is TRBD2 (5 bases). The germline V and J ends were trimmed by 8 bases and 8 bases, with 16 bases remaining between them. The CDR3 length is 13 residues. CDR1 is SNHLY and CDR2 is FYNNEI in the germline V gene. The DNA of the CDR3 is TGTGCCAGCCACCAATCGGGGAACGATGAGCAGTTCTTC. It is translated as CASHQSGNDEQFF.

Many counts were recorded for this clonotype. The chain recombines TRBV7-6 with TRBJ2-3; D is undetermined. This CDR3 region has 16 residues. Germline V CDR1 and CDR2: SGHVS, FNYEAQ. V dropped 1 base and J dropped 3 bases, with 14 bases sitting between them. In DNA form, the CDR3 reads TGTGCCAGCAGCTTAGGCCCCCGACAACTTACAGATACGCAGTATTTT. Translation gives CASSLGPRQLTDTQYF.

The J gene is TRBJ1-5, the V gene TRBV6-1, with D possibly TRBD1 on 5 matching bases. V gave up 8 bases and J gave up 5 bases, with 10 bases separating them. This CDR3 spans 12 amino acids. Germline V lookup: CDR1 MNHNS, CDR2 SASEGT. CDR3: CASGHNYQPQHF. The CDR3 bases are TGTGCCAGCGGACACAATTATCAGCCCCAGCATTTT.

The sample holds a few counts of this clonotype. The chain carries TRBV2 and TRBJ2-2; the match to TRBD2 covers 11 bases. Trimming took 6 bases from V and 7 from J; bases not matched to a gene: 4. The CDR3 contains 14 residues. Germline lookup yields CDR1 SNHLY and CDR2 FYNNEI. The CDR3 loop is CASRLAGVYGELFF. DNA of the CDR3: TGTGCCAGCAGACTAGCGGGAGTGTACGGGGAGCTGTTTTTT.

In this sample, this clonotype turned up many times. The chain combines TRBV5-1 with TRBJ1-2; D not certain. Germline assignment: CDR1 SGHRS and CDR2 YFSETQ. Trimming stripped 4 bases from V and 2 bases from J, with 9 bases between. This CDR3 comprises 13 residues. In nucleotides, the CDR3 is TGCGCCAGCAGCCTTGAGGACAACTATGGCTACACCTTC. Its translation is CASSLEDNYGYTF. The full variable domain, in which reference TRBV5-1 and TRBJ1-2 provide the parts outside the CDR3, is KAGVTQTPRYLIKTRGQQVTLSCSPISGHRSVSWYQQTPGQGLQFLFEYFSETQRNKGNFPGRFSGRQFSNSRSEMNVSTLELGDSALYLCASSLEDNYGYTFGSGTRLTVV.

The genes are TRBV7-8 and TRBJ2-3; D is possibly TRBD1 (5 bases). V was clipped by 2 bases and J by 11 bases, with 17 bases between them. The length of the CDR3 is 14 residues. Germline assignment: CDR1 SGHVS and CDR2 FQNEAQ. The CDR3 DNA reads TGTGCCAGCAGCTTATTCGCTACCCCCCAGGGGCAGTATTTT. Translated: CASSLFATPQGQYF.

This clonotype came up many times. The rearrangement uses TRBV27 and TRBJ2-5, with 7 bases that match TRBD1. This CDR3 spans 13 amino acids. Germline CDR1 MNHEY, CDR2 SMNVEV (reference sequence). With 5 bases clipped from V and 5 bases from J, the junction kept 5 bases outside the gene matches. CDR3 loop: CASSPGQWETQYF. DNA of the CDR3: TGTGCCAGCAGTCCGGGACAGTGGGAGACCCAGTACTTC.

This clonotype was observed at least ten times. This sequence joins TRBV28 and TRBJ1-4, with 8 positions matching TRBD1. There are 14 residues in the CDR3. The V gene end was trimmed by 6 bases and the J gene end by 8 bases; junction bases not matched to a gene: 8. From germline, CDR1 is MDHEN and CDR2 SYDVKM. CDR3: CASSGRGREEKLFF. DNA for the CDR3: TGTGCCAGCAGCGGCAGGGGGCGCGAGGAAAAACTGTTTTTT. The full variable domain, its missing parts supplied by reference TRBV28 and TRBJ1-4, is DVKVTQSSRYLVKRTGEKVFLECVQDMDHENMFWYRQDPGLGLRLIYFSYDVKMKEKGDIPEGYSVSREKKERFSLILESASTNQTSMYLCASSGRGREEKLFFGSGTQLSVL.

This clonotype has just a few counts. The rearrangement links TRBV7-3 to TRBJ2-1; TRBD2 matches at 13 bases. V lost 2 bases and J lost 10; bases outside the gene matches: 8. The CDR3 is made up of 16 amino acids. Germline V gene data show CDR1 as SGHTA and CDR2 as FQGTGA. The CDR3, as DNA: TGTGCCAGCAGCTTAGGAACTAGCGGGAGGGCCGGGGAGCAGTTCTTC. This translates into CASSLGTSGRAGEQFF.